This T cell receptor beta chain stems from a study of cytomegalovirus exposure and HLA in healthy donors. Method: immunoSEQ multiplex PCR; TCRdb's copy keeps in-frame clones and lacks some. The sample has around 150,000 clones, 80% to 85% seen once. This CDR3 comprises 15 residues. V lost 8 bases to trimming and J lost 3 bases; unmatched junction nucleotides: 9. Germline CDR1 reads SGHTA; CDR2 reads FQGTGA. Specimen: PBMCs. The chain employs TRBV7-3 and TRBJ2-3, with TRBD2 matching 9 bases. This TCR was recovered from a young man in good health and CMV-seropositive. The CDR3 is CASALAGYETDTQYF. In DNA, the CDR3 is TGTGCCAGCGCTCTAGCGGGATATGAGACAGATACGCAGTATTTT.